These 15 T cell receptor beta chains share one sample of origin, sequenced in a study of post-analysis software for immune sequencing data (dated by TCRdb to about 2015). Broader findings and caveats from the paper: Significantly higher frequencies in patients than in controls were found for several TRBV segments, including TRBV5-6, TRBV5-1 and TRBV20-1.

Antigens for these TCRs are unknown. The library relied on PCR. Sequenced on an Illumina HiSeq 2500. Unique molecular identifiers were incorporated into TCR beta cDNA libraries to reduce PCR and sequencing biases. TCRdb reanalyzed the raw reads on its own, using fastp at Q25 for trimming and MiXCR for clone calling, and kept in-frame beta chains. Entries are consolidated by CDR3 protein sequence, retaining the most common genes and DNA. The sample table records hundreds of thousands of distinct CDR3 sequences; about 44% of these occur just once. 1.7% of the sample lies in the top ten. Sequencing was performed on blood. These TCRs come from a girl aged 5 to 17 with multiple sclerosis.

The gene calls are TRBV29-1 and TRBJ2-3, with D unresolved. Germline V gene data show CDR1 as SQVTM and CDR2 as ANQGSEA. The V end was cut by 5 bases, the J end by 1 base, with 7 bases between. The CDR3 extends over 12 amino acids. The CDR3, as DNA: TGCAGCGTTAACACCGGCACAGATACGCAGTATTTT. Protein sequence: CSVNTGTDTQYF.

The chain recombines TRBV3-1 with TRBJ2-1; maybe TRBD2 (5 bases). The length of the CDR3 is 14 residues. Trimming left V 0 bases short and J 9 bases short, with 12 bases between. Germline V gene sequence: CDR1 LGHDT, CDR2 YNNKEL (reference sequence). CDR3 residues: CASSQDRGRREQFF. Written as DNA, the CDR3 is TGTGCCAGCAGCCAAGACCGAGGGCGCCGTGAGCAGTTCTTC.

The rearrangement uses TRBV9 and TRBJ2-5, with 7 bases matching TRBD2. TRBJ2-7 matches the DNA end more closely, so the J call is doubtful. CDR1 and CDR2 from the germline V gene are SGDLS and YYNGEE. The CDR3 runs to 13 residues. CDR3 region: CASSVEGEGEQYF. DNA for the CDR3: TGTGCCAGCAGCGTCGAAGGGGAGGGCGAGCAGTACTTC.

In its sample, this clonotype was seen a few times. The chain employs TRBV7-8 and TRBJ1-2; D possibly corresponds to TRBD1 (5 bases). V lost 5 bases and J lost 6, with 13 bases in between. This CDR3 contains 13 residues. CDR1 is SGHVS and CDR2 is FQNEAQ in the germline V gene. As DNA, the CDR3 is TGTGCCAGCAGCCCCGCGACGGGGGATGGCTACACCTTC. Translating gives CASSPATGDGYTF.

V usage is TRBV12-3 or TRBV12-4 and J usage is TRBJ2-3, with 9 bases identical to TRBD2. V shed 3 bases and J 4 bases; nucleotides not matched to a gene: 5. This CDR3 is built from 15 residues. CDR3 bases: TGTGCCAGCAGTTTTTATAGCGGGAGAGCAGATACGCAGTATTTT. It is translated as CASSFYSGRADTQYF.

This clonotype was counted only a few times. This chain connects TRBV11-2 to TRBJ2-3; 10 nucleotides line up with TRBD2. This CDR3 has 17 residues. The V gene's germline CDR1 is SGHAT and CDR2 FQNNGV. The V gene end was trimmed by 2 bases and the J gene end by 6 bases; junction bases not matched to a gene: 11. In nucleotides, the CDR3 is TGTGCCAGCAGCTTACCAGGGACTAGCGCTATGGTGGATACGCAGTATTTT. As protein: CASSLPGTSAMVDTQYF.

About this clonotype: Likely a read error: the CDR3 ends without its conserved phenylalanine or tryptophan. The chain links TRBV11-2 to TRBJ1-1; no reliable D call. The V and J ends lost 4 bases and 5 bases respectively, with 14 bases between them. CDR1 SGHAT and CDR2 FQNNGV come from the germline V gene. This CDR3 contains 14 residues. The CDR3 DNA sequence: TGTGCCAGCAGCTCCGGGAGATCAAAGACTGAAGCTTTCGTT. Protein product: CASSSGRSKTEAFV.

This clonotype was seen a handful of times. V and J are TRBV27 and TRBJ2-6; 7 nucleotides line up with TRBD1. V gave up 2 bases and J gave up 0 bases; unmatched junction bases: 4. This CDR3 spans 17 amino acids. Germline CDR1 reads MNHEY; CDR2 reads SMNVEV (reference sequence). CDR3 region: CASSLLDRSSGANVLTF. CDR3 coding DNA: TGTGCCAGCAGTTTACTGGACAGGAGCTCTGGGGCCAACGTCCTGACTTTC.

This chain uses TRBV12-3 or TRBV12-4 with TRBJ2-7; 10 bases are shared with TRBD2. The V and J ends lost 4 bases and 2 bases, in that order; junction bases with no gene match: 11. CDR3 length: 17 amino acids. CDR3: CASSSLYLSGRAYEQYF. Here the CDR3 DNA reads TGTGCCAGCAGTTCCCTCTACCTCAGCGGGAGGGCCTACGAGCAGTACTTC.

This clonotype has more than one count but fewer than ten. This chain joins TRBV12-3 or TRBV12-4 and TRBJ2-4; the D gene is possibly TRBD2 (6 bases). The DNA end is a closer match to TRBJ2-7, so the J assignment may be wrong. The CDR3 length is 12 residues. Here the CDR3 DNA reads TGTGCCAGCAGTTTATCGCGGGGCGAGCAGTACTTC. This translates into CASSLSRGEQYF.

The J gene is TRBJ2-7, the V gene TRBV6-1; D uncertain. The CDR3 has 17 residues. From germline, CDR1 is MNHNS and CDR2 SASEGT. V lost 5 bases and J lost 0, with 20 bases in between. The CDR3 here is CASSKGATLSSSYEQYF. The CDR3 DNA reads as TGTGCCAGCAGTAAAGGAGCTACACTCTCGAGCTCCTACGAGCAGTACTTC.

The J gene is TRBJ1-4, the V gene TRBV27; 7 bases map to TRBD1. The CDR3 totals 15 residues. V lost 2 bases, J lost 7 bases, and 7 bases stayed unmatched. CDR1 and CDR2 from the germline V gene are MNHEY and SMNVEV (reference sequence). This CDR3 is CASSLGDREIEKLFF. The CDR3 nucleotides are TGTGCCAGCAGTTTAGGCGACAGGGAGATTGAAAAACTGTTTTTT. The full variable domain, with the rest looked up from reference TRBV27 and TRBJ1-4, is EAQVTQNPRYLITVTGKKLTVTCSQNMNHEYMSWYRQDPGLGLRQIYYSMNVEVTDKGDVPEGYKVSRKEKRNFPLILESPSPNQTSLYFCASSLGDREIEKLFFGSGTQLSVL.

This rearrangement joins TRBV12-3 or TRBV12-4 to TRBJ1-5; D not resolved. The CDR3 extends over 13 amino acids. V was shortened by 3 bases and J by 5 bases, with 8 bases between the two germline ends. The CDR3 coding sequence is TGTGCCAGCAGTTTTTTGCAGGATCAGCCCCAGCATTTT. Encoded protein: CASSFLQDQPQHF.

This rearrangement joins TRBV7-9 to TRBJ2-6; D is unresolved. The V end was cut by 5 bases, the J end by 0 bases, with 5 bases between. CDR1 and CDR2 (germline): SEHNR, FQNEAQ (reference sequence). There are 14 residues in the CDR3. CDR3 sequence: CASSLYSGANVLTF. The CDR3 DNA reads TGTGCCAGCAGCCTCTACTCTGGGGCCAACGTCCTGACTTTC.

This clonotype was counted once. This chain connects TRBV20-1 to TRBJ2-3; TRBD2 agrees at 13 bases. The germline V gene encodes CDR1 DFQATT and CDR2 SNEGSKA (reference sequence). The CDR3 contains 17 residues. V was clipped by 0 bases and J by 2 bases; unmatched bases: 5. As DNA, the CDR3 is TGCAGTGCTAGAGATTACGGGACTAGCGGGACCACAGATACGCAGTATTTT. Protein product: CSARDYGTSGTTDTQYF.